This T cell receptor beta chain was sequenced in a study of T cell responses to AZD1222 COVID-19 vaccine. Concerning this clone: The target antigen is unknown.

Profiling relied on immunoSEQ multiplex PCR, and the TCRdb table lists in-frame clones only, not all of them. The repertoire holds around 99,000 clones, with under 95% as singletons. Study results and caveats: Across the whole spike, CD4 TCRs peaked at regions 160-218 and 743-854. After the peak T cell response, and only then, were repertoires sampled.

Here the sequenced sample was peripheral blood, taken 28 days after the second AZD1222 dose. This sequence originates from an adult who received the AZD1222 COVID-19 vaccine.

Written as DNA, the CDR3 is TGTGCCAGCAGTTACGAGGGGACCACTGAAGCTTTCTTT. Amino acid sequence: CASSYEGTTEAFF. The V call is TRBV6-5, the J call TRBJ1-1; the D gene is possibly TRBD1 (5 bases). Trimming removed 2 bases from V and 4 bases from J, with 8 bases in between. CDR1 and CDR2 from the germline V gene are MNHEY and SVGAGI. The CDR3 totals 13 residues.